Listed below are T cell receptor beta chains from one sample, sequenced in a study of tumor-infiltrating lymphocytes in oesophageal squamous cell carcinoma. TCRdb independently ran MiXCR on the reads; one entry per CDR3 protein. The sample yields more than 9,500 distinct CDR3 sequences, around 60% seen once. Sequencing used blood. These receptors came from a female donor with esophageal squamous cell carcinoma. Each CDR3 is given with its conserved first and last residue. The order of the fields is V gene, CDR3 length, CDR3 protein.

TRBV7-9 | 12 | CASSYRYNEQFF
TRBV7-2 | 16 | CASSLASGRLNTEAFF
TRBV7-3 | 15 | CASSSSASSYNEQYF
TRBV5-4 | 15 | CASSFEGWKEETQYF
TRBV7-3 | 16 | CASSRPGQGGPDTQYF
TRBV7-4 | 13 | CASSQGRKETRYF
TRBV7-7 | 15 | CASSLTREHINEQFF
TRBV7-9 | 15 | CASSLAQGPNSPLHF
TRBV12-3/TRBV12-4 | 16 | CASSFFSRQGNTEAFF
TRBV7-4 | 14 | CASSLVRNTKTQYF
TRBV18 | 11 | CASSPQETQYF
TRBV6-1 | 14 | CASTERRSTDTQYF
TRBV5-1 | 14 | CASSLEQVANVLTF
TRBV7-2 | 13 | CASPTGGNYGYTF
TRBV27 | 13 | CASSLSMGNIQYF
TRBV10-2 | 17 | CASSELGLAVSYNEQFF
TRBV4-1 | 16 | CASSQAGTGGRGGYTF
TRBV7-6 | 14 | CAWGLAGAYNEQFF
TRBV7-2 | 13 | CASSLQVRDEQFF
TRBV30 | 12 | CALDRDNEKLFF
TRBV4-1 | 14 | CASSQDGKNTEAFF
TRBV7-2 | 13 | CASSPMEFRVDFF
TRBV4-1 | 16 | CASSQGLGYSYNEQFF
TRBV7-4 | 13 | CASSLGFSNEQFF